This TCR beta chain was obtained from a study of identical twins. This clonotype came up a few times. What it recognizes is unknown. Healthy Caucasians alone served as donors. This CDR3 region has 13 residues. V was pared by 3 bases and J by 1 base, with 7 bases between. TCRdb ran MiXCR on the 5' RACE reads and lists one entry per CDR3 protein. The sample includes around 480,000 distinct CDR3 sequences, over 12% of them seen just once. Whole-study results and caveats: Conclusions were based on cross-sectional statistical analysis, without following the same donors. The study found that models underestimated out-of-frame TCR alpha sharing in monozygotic twins. Out-of-frame alpha sequences common to twins were enriched for low generation probability.

The same data also went into a second study, on yellow fever vaccine responses in identical twins.

Sequencing was carried out using CD4+ T cells sorted from blood. This clonotype was sampled from a woman under 30 in good health. This chain uses TRBV12-3 or TRBV12-4 with TRBJ2-7, with D uncertain. The DNA for the CDR3 is TGTGCCAGCAGTTTGGTCTTTTCCTACGAGCAGTACTTC. Protein product: CASSLVFSYEQYF.